This T cell receptor beta chain comes out of a study of T-cell reconstitution after alpha-beta-depleted transplantation in children. Trimming stripped 4 bases from V and 9 bases from J, with 7 bases between. The CDR3 is 11 residues long. Germline-derived CDR1 and CDR2 are SGHTA and FQGNSA. TCRbeta library preparation incorporated unique molecular identifiers. TCRdb processed the PCR reads anew with MiXCR; each CDR3 protein has one entry. Of 350,000 to 450,000 distinct CDR3 sequences listed, 10% to 15% are singletons. The source material was PBMCs, sampled from the stem cell graft. The sequence derives from a human donor who donated a stem cell graft to a child with Fanconi anemia. The gene calls are TRBV7-2 and TRBJ2-1; maybe TRBD1 (5 bases). CDR3 region: CASSSDTEQFF. In DNA, the CDR3 is TGTGCCAGCAGCTCGGACACTGAGCAGTTCTTC.